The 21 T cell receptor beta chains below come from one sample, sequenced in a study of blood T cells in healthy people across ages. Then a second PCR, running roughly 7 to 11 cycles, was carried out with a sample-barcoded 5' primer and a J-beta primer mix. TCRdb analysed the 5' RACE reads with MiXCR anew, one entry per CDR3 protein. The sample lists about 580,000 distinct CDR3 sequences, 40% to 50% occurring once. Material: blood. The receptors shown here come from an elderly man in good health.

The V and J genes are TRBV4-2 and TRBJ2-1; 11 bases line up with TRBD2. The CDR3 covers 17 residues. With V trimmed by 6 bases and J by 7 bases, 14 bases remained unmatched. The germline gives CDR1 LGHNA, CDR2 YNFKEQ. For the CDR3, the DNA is TGTGCCAGCAGGGGAGCCTCGACTAGCGGGACGAAGAATGAGCAGTTCTTC. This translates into CASRGASTSGTKNEQFF.

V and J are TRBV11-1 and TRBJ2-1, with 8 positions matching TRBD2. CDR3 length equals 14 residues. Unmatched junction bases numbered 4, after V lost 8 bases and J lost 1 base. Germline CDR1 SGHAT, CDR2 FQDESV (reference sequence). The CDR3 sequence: CASREGGSYNEQFF. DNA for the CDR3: TGTGCCAGCCGGGAGGGAGGTTCCTACAATGAGCAGTTCTTC.

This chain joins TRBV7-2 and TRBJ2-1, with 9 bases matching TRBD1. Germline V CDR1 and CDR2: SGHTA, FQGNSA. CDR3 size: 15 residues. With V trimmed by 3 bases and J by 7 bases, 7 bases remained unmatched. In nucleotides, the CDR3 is TGTGCCAGCAGCTTCGACAGGGGGTCTTGGAATGAGCAGTTCTTC. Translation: CASSFDRGSWNEQFF.

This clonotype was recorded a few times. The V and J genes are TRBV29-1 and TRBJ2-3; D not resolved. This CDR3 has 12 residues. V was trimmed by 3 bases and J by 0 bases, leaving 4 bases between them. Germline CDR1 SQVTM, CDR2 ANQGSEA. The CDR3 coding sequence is TGCAGCGTTGAGATGAGCACAGATACGCAGTATTTT. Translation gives CSVEMSTDTQYF.

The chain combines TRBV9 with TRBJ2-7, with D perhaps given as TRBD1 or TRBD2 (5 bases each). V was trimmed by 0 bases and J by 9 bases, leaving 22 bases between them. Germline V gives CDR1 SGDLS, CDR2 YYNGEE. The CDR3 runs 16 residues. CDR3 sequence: CASSVATGTGGEGQYF. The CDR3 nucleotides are TGTGCCAGCAGCGTAGCTACCGGAACAGGAGGCGAGGGGCAGTACTTC.

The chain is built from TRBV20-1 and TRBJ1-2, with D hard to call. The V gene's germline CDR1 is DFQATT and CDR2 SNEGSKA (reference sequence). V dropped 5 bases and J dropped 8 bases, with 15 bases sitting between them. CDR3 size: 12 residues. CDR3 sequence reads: CSARRAEGGYTF. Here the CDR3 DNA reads TGCAGTGCTCGACGGGCAGAGGGAGGCTACACCTTC.

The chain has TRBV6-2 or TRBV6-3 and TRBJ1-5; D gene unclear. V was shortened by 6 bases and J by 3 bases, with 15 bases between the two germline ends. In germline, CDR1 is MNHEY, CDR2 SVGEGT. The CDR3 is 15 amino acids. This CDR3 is CASSLSGGINQPQHF. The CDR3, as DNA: TGTGCCAGCAGCCTCTCGGGAGGCATCAATCAGCCCCAGCATTTT.

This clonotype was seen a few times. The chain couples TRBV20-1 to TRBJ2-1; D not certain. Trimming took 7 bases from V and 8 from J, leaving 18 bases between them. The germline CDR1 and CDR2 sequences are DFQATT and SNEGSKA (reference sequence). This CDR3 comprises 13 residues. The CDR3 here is CSVRKGFGYEQFF. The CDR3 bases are TGCAGTGTCAGGAAGGGATTCGGGTATGAGCAGTTCTTC.

The DNA for the CDR3 is TGTGCCAGCAGCCAAGACAACAGGGGCAGCGGCTACACCTTC. This codes for CASSQDNRGSGYTF. The chain couples TRBV3-1 to TRBJ1-2; 7 nucleotides align to TRBD1. This CDR3 is built from 14 residues. V lost 0 bases and J lost 8; bases outside the gene matches: 6. Per the germline V gene, CDR1 is LGHDT and CDR2 is YNNKEL (reference sequence).

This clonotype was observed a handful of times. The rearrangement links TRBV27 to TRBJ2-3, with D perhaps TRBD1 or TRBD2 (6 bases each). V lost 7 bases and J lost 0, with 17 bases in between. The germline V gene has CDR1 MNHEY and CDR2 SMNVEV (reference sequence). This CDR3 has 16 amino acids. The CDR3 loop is CASNLRRGMSTDTQYF. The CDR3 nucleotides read TGTGCCAGCAACTTGAGGAGGGGGATGAGCACAGATACGCAGTATTTT.

CDR3 loop: CASSAQTSGANTGELFF. The CDR3 DNA follows: TGTGCCAGCAGCGCGCAGACTAGCGGGGCGAACACCGGGGAGCTGTTTTTT. The chain couples TRBV7-9 to TRBJ2-2, with 11 positions matching TRBD2. The CDR3 covers 17 residues. The germline CDR1 and CDR2 sequences are SEHNR and FQNEAQ (reference sequence). J lost 0 bases, V lost 5 bases, and 5 bases had no gene match.

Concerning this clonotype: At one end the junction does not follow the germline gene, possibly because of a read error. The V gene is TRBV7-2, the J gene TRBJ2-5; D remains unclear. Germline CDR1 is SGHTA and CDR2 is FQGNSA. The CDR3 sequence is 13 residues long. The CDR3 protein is CASSSRREETRYF. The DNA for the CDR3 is TGTGCCAGCAGCTCGCGAAGAGAAGAGACCCGGTACTTC.

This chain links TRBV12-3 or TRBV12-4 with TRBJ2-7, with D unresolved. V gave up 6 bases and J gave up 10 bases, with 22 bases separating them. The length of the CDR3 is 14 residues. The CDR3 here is CASRPTDLQETQYF. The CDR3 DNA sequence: TGTGCCAGCAGACCGACGGATCTCCAAGAGACTCAGTACTTC.

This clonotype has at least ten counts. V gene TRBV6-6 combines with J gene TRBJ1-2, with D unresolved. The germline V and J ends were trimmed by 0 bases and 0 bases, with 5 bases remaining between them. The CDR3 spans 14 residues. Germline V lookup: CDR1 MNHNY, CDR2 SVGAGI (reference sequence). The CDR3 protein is CASSYSPANYGYTF. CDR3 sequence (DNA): TGTGCCAGCAGTTACTCGCCCGCTAACTATGGCTACACCTTC.

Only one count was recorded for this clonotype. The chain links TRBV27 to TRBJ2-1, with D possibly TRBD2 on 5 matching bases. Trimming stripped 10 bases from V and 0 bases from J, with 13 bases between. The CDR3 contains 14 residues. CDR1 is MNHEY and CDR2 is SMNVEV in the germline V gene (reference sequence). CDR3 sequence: CATPPGSSYNEQFF. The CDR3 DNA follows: TGTGCCACCCCCCCGGGGAGCTCCTACAATGAGCAGTTCTTC.

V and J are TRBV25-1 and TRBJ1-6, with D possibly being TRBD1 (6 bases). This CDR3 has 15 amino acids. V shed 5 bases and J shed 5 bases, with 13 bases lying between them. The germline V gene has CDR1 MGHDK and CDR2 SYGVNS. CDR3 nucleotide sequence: TGTGCCAGCAGTAGGGATGACAGGAATAATTCACCCCTCCACTTT. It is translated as CASSRDDRNNSPLHF.

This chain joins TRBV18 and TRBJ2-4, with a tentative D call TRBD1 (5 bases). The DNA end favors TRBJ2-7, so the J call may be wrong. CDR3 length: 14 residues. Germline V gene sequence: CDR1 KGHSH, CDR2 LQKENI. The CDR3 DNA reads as TGTGCCAGCTCACCAAACAGGAACTCCTACGAGCAGTACTTC. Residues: CASSPNRNSYEQYF.

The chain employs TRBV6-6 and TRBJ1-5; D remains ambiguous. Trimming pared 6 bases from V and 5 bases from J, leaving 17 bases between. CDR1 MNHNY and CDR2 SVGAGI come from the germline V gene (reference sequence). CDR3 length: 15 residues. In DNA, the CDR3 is TGTGCCAGCAGGGCCGAAGGCCCGGGAGATCAGCCCCAGCATTTT. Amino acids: CASRAEGPGDQPQHF.

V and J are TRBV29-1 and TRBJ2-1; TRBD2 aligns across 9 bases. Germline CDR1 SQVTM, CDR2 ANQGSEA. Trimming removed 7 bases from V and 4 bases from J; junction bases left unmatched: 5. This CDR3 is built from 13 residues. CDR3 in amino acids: CSALAGQYNEQFF. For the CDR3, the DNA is TGCAGCGCCCTAGCGGGACAATACAATGAGCAGTTCTTC.

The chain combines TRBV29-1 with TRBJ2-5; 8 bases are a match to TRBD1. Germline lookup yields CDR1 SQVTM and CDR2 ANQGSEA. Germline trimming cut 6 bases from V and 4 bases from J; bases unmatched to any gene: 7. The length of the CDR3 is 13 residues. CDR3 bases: TGCAGCGTGAGGACAGGGAGTCGAGAGACCCAGTACTTC. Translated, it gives CSVRTGSRETQYF. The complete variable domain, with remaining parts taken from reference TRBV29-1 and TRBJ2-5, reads SAVISQKPSRDICQRGTSLTIQCQVDSQVTMMFWYRQQPGQSLTLIATANQGSEATYESGFVIDKFPISRPNLTFSTLTVSNMSPEDSSIYLCSVRTGSRETQYFGPGTRLLVL.

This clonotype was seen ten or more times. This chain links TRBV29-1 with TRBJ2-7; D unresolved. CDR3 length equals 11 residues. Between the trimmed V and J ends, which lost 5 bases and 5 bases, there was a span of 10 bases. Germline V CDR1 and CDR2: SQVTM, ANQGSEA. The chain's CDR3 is CSVSTVDEQYF. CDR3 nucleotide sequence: TGCAGCGTTTCAACCGTGGACGAGCAGTACTTC.